A few counts support the clone carrying this T cell receptor (beta chain). Per the study methods: Scientists estimated how many nucleated cells there were by amplifying reference gene primers. Method: immunoSEQ multiplex PCR; TCRdb's copy keeps in-frame clones and lacks some. Clone size and the V and J calls come from that table; the DNA yielded D and trimming. The sample has about 190,000 clones, approximately 79% seen once. CDR1 and CDR2 (germline): KGHDR, SFDVKD. The ends lost 7 bases at V and 2 bases at J; junction bases unmatched: 2. This CDR3 spans 13 amino acids. The data belong to a study of blood T cell repertoires in COVID-19. As for the study in general: Samples of COVID-19 (acute and convalescent) were obtained from the United States, Italy and Spain. In each case, the material was cDNA or gDNA derived from T cells, B-cell-depleted T cells, or PBMCs.

Sequenced: peripheral blood. The TCR was taken from a woman aged 45 to 65 with acute or convalescent COVID-19. The rearrangement links TRBV24-1 to TRBJ2-3; 7 nucleotides agree with TRBD2. The CDR3: CATRGDYTDTQYF. Written as DNA, the CDR3 is TGTGCCACCAGGGGGGACTACACAGATACGCAGTATTTT.